A single T cell receptor beta chain is shown here with its context. V lost 6 bases to trimming and J lost 2 bases, with 9 bases between them. The CDR3 consists of 13 residues. CDR1 and CDR2 (germline): LNHDA, SQIVND (reference sequence). The sample is drawn from a study of blood T cell repertoires in COVID-19. Overall study: Both acute and convalescent COVID-19 samples were obtained from the United States, Italy and Spain. PBMCs, B-cell-depleted T cells, or T cells were the source of the cDNA or gDNA that made up the material.

Generated by immunoSEQ multiplex PCR, the TCRdb table keeps only in-frame clones and is missing some. The data contain over 200,000 clones, about 80% of them singletons. Sequenced input: peripheral blood. This chain connects TRBV19 to TRBJ2-3; no reliable D call. This receptor was taken from a woman aged 80 or over with acute or convalescent COVID-19. As DNA, the CDR3 is TGTGCCAGTAGATCCAGCGCCACAGATACGCAGTATTTT. Residues: CASRSSATDTQYF.